The 11 T cell receptor beta chains given below trace back to one sample, sequenced in a study of OX40 agonist ivuxolimab in advanced cancers. Data came from immunoSEQ multiplex PCR; TCRdb stores just in-frame clones and leaves some out. The table records about 58,000 clones, 75% to 90% of them present only once. The sequencing here drew on CD4+ or CD8+ T cells sorted from blood, taken in a trial of the OX40 agonist ivuxolimab. The receptors shown here come from an adult with an advanced solid tumor such as melanoma, head and neck, liver or kidney cancer.

J is TRBJ2-2 and V is TRBV11-2, with 10 positions matching TRBD1. Trimming at V came to 5 bases and at J to 6 bases, leaving 9 bases not matched to a gene. From germline, CDR1 is SGHAT and CDR2 FQNNGV. This CDR3 is built from 16 residues. CDR3 nucleotide sequence: TGTGCCAGCAGCCCCCCTCGACAGGGGGCGGCCGGGGAGCTGTTTTTT. It translates to CASSPPRQGAAGELFF.

The V and J genes are TRBV6-5 and TRBJ1-6; D is unclear. Between the trimmed V and J ends, which lost 5 bases and 9 bases, there was a span of 8 bases. Germline assignment: CDR1 MNHEY and CDR2 SVGAGI. This CDR3 is built from 12 residues. CDR3: CASSAGSSPLHF. DNA of the CDR3: TGTGCCAGCAGTGCGGGGAGTTCACCCCTCCACTTT.

The chain has TRBV29-1 and TRBJ2-3; TRBD2 matches at 8 bases. The V gene's germline CDR1 is SQVTM and CDR2 ANQGSEA. CDR3 length: 15 residues. V trimming: 3 bases; J trimming: 3 bases; junction bases outside the gene matches: 8. DNA for the CDR3: TGCAGCGTTGATTGGACGGGGGGGCGAACAGATACGCAGTATTTT. This codes for CSVDWTGGRTDTQYF.

The V and J genes are TRBV19 and TRBJ1-2, with D uncertain. In germline, CDR1 is LNHDA, CDR2 SQIVND (reference sequence). The CDR3 extends over 15 amino acids. V lost 5 bases to trimming and J lost 8 bases, with 21 bases between them. The CDR3 region has the DNA TGTGCCAGTAGTTTCTCGACATCCCAAGGGAACGGCTACACCTTC. Protein sequence: CASSFSTSQGNGYTF.

The genes are TRBV29-1 and TRBJ1-1, with D tentatively TRBD1 (6 bases). The CDR3 has 12 amino acids. Trimming stripped 7 bases from V and 4 bases from J, with 13 bases between. The germline CDR1 and CDR2 sequences are SQVTM and ANQGSEA. As DNA, the CDR3 is TGCAGCGCAGGGGATAGGCTCACTGAAGCTTTCTTT. Residues: CSAGDRLTEAFF.

This clone was counted once. J is TRBJ1-5 and V is TRBV6-1, with unresolved D. The V gene lost 1 base and the J gene lost 2 bases, with 9 bases spanning the gap. Germline CDR1 is MNHNS and CDR2 is SASEGT. CDR3 length: 15 residues. CDR3: CASSEGIKGNQPQHF. The CDR3 DNA reads as TGTGCCAGCAGTGAAGGAATAAAGGGCAATCAGCCCCAGCATTTT.

This rearrangement joins TRBV7-3 to TRBJ2-6, with TRBD1 identical over 7 bases. The CDR3 length is 19 residues. Germline CDR1 and CDR2: SGHTA and FQGTGA. With V trimmed by 5 bases and J by 0 bases, 13 bases remained unmatched. CDR3 in amino acids: CASSGPRGSGYSGANVLTF. In nucleotides, the CDR3 is TGTGCCAGCAGCGGGCCCAGGGGGTCGGGATACTCTGGGGCCAACGTCCTGACTTTC. The variable domain in full, completed from reference TRBV7-3 and TRBJ2-6, reads GAGVSQTPSNKVTEKGKYVELRCDPISGHTALYWYRQSLGQGPEFLIYFQGTGAADDSGLPNDRFFAVRPEGSVSTLKIQRTERGDSAVYLCASSGPRGSGYSGANVLTFGAGSRLTVL.

This chain connects TRBV6-1 to TRBJ1-1; TRBD1 might be the D (6 bases). The V end was cut by 4 bases, the J end by 4 bases, with 7 bases between. Germline assignment: CDR1 MNHNS and CDR2 SASEGT. The CDR3 runs to 12 residues. DNA of the CDR3: TGTGCCAGCAGTGTAGGGGGCACTGAAGCTTTCTTT. Translating it yields CASSVGGTEAFF.

This chain connects TRBV10-2 to TRBJ2-7, with no clear D. Trimming took 3 bases from V and 0 from J, leaving 3 bases between them. The germline V gene encodes CDR1 WSHSY and CDR2 SAAADI. This CDR3 has 12 amino acids. The CDR3 nucleotides are TGCGCCAGCAGTGAAACCTCCTACGAGCAGTACTTC. Protein product: CASSETSYEQYF.

The chain is built from TRBV6-5 and TRBJ2-5; D is undetermined. The CDR3 consists of 11 residues. Trimming left V 4 bases short and J 5 bases short, with 5 bases between. The germline V gene has CDR1 MNHEY and CDR2 SVGAGI. CDR3 sequence (DNA): TGTGCCAGCAGTTCTAGGGAGACCCAGTACTTC. It specifies CASSSRETQYF.

The chain has TRBV2 and TRBJ2-7; D is perhaps TRBD1 (5 bases). With 4 bases removed from V and 2 bases from J, the gap between germline ends came to 15 bases. CDR3 length: 15 residues. The germline V gene encodes CDR1 SNHLY and CDR2 FYNNEI. DNA of the CDR3: TGTGCCAGCAGTGGGGGCAGGGTTTTGGCCTACGAGCAGTACTTC. Translating gives CASSGGRVLAYEQYF. The entire variable domain, with the rest obtained from reference TRBV2 and TRBJ2-7, is as follows: EPEVTQTPSHQVTQMGQEVILRCVPISNHLYFYWYRQILGQKVEFLVSFYNNEISEKSEIFDDQFSVERPDGSNFTLKIRSTKLEDSAMYFCASSGGRVLAYEQYFGPGTRLTVT.